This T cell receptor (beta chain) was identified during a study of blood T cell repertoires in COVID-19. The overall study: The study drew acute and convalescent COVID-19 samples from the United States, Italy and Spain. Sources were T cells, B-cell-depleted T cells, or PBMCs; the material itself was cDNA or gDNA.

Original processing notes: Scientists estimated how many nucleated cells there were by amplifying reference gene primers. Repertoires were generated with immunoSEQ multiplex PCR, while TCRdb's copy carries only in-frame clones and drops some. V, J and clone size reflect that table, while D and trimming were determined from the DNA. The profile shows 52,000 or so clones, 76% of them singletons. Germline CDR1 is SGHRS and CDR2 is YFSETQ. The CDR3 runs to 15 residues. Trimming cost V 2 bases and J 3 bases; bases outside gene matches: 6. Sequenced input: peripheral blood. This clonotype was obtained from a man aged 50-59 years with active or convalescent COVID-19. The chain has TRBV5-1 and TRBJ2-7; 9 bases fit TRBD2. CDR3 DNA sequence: TGCGCCAGCAGCTTAACTAGCGGGTCTTACTACGAGCAGTACTTC. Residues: CASSLTSGSYYEQYF. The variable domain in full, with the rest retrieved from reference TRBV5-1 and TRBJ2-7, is KAGVTQTPRYLIKTRGQQVTLSCSPISGHRSVSWYQQTPGQGLQFLFEYFSETQRNKGNFPGRFSGRQFSNSRSEMNVSTLELGDSALYLCASSLTSGSYYEQYFGPGTRLTVT.